The text below deals with one TCR beta chain. This sample stems from a study of blood T cell repertoires in COVID-19. Overall study context: Collection of acute and convalescent COVID-19 samples took place in the United States, Italy and Spain. T cells, B-cell-depleted T cells, or PBMCs supplied cDNA or gDNA.

There are 16 residues in the CDR3. The germline CDR1 and CDR2 sequences are SGHRS and YFSETQ. Trimming took 4 bases from V and 5 from J; bases not matched to a gene: 10. Authors' methods: Estimates of nucleated cell counts were drawn from the amplification of reference gene primers. Libraries were prepared by immunoSEQ multiplex PCR; TCRdb keeps only in-frame clonotypes and omits some of them. V, J and clone size reflect that table, while D and trimming were determined from the DNA. The table shows 250,000 to 300,000 clones, with about 86% occurring only once. The Seattle site enrolled patients during active infection and followed them longitudinally.

The sample comprised peripheral blood. The V gene is TRBV5-1, the J gene TRBJ2-3; 10 nucleotides match TRBD1. The receptor's source is a woman aged 70-85 years with COVID-19, enrolled during active disease. The CDR3 reads CASSPGQGRLEDTQYF. CDR3 DNA: TGCGCCAGCAGCCCGGGACAGGGGAGGTTGGAAGATACGCAGTATTTT.